This entry features one T cell receptor (beta chain) sequence. Its specificity is not known. The germline CDR1 and CDR2 sequences are MNHEY and SMNVEV (reference sequence). Trimming removed 4 bases from V and 4 bases from J, with 7 bases in between. CDR3 size: 13 residues. This sample was taken from a study of OX40 agonist ivuxolimab in advanced cancers. Broader study findings: CD4+ and CD8+ T cells in blood underwent clonal expansion by week 6 at 0.1 to 3.0 mg/kg.

Data came from immunoSEQ multiplex PCR; TCRdb stores just in-frame clones and leaves some out. The sample has 50,000 to 65,000 clones; approximately 86% are singletons. This specimen consisted of CD4+ or CD8+ T cells sorted from blood, obtained in a trial of the OX40 agonist ivuxolimab. The chain has TRBV27 and TRBJ1-4; no definite D call. The source of this sequence is an adult with an advanced solid tumor such as melanoma, head and neck, liver or kidney cancer. The CDR3 nucleotides read TGTGCCAGCAGTTCTTACGATAATGAAAAACTGTTTTTT. Translated, it gives CASSSYDNEKLFF.